The 23 T cell receptor beta chains given below trace back to one sample, sequenced in a study of Ad26.COV2.S vaccination and SARS-CoV-2 variants. Here immunoSEQ multiplex PCR was the method, and the copy in TCRdb shows in-frame clones only, minus some. Among approximately 350,000 clones listed, 83% were seen once. The sample's treatment: roughly 19 received Ad26.COV2.S at low or high dose, single or two shots; 5 received placebo; per-sample allocation not given. Sampling took place 63 days after the first vaccine or placebo injection. Specimen: peripheral blood, collected in a trial of Ad26.COV2.S vaccine versus placebo. The origin of the receptors is a person aged 18-65 years who received the Ad26.COV2.S COVID-19 vaccine or a placebo.

This clone showed up just once. The chain joins TRBV11-2 to TRBJ1-1; tentatively, D is TRBD1 (5 bases). The CDR3 length is 16 residues. The V end was cut by 0 bases, the J end by 4 bases, with 15 bases between. Germline CDR1 reads SGHAT; CDR2 reads FQNNGV. CDR3 region: CASSLEVGPGITEAFF. The CDR3 DNA reads TGTGCCAGCAGCTTAGAAGTGGGGCCAGGGATCACTGAAGCTTTCTTT.

The CDR3 loop reads CASSFGGETQYF. CDR3 DNA sequence: TGCGCCAGCAGCTTTGGGGGAGAGACCCAGTACTTC. The V and J genes are TRBV5-1 and TRBJ2-5, with D perhaps assigned TRBD1 or TRBD2 (5 bases each). The V end was cut by 2 bases, the J end by 4 bases, with 6 bases between. The V gene's germline CDR1 is SGHRS and CDR2 YFSETQ. There are 12 residues in the CDR3.

The rearrangement joins TRBV6-1 to TRBJ1-1; 7 nucleotides align to TRBD1. After removal of 3 bases from V and 4 bases from J, the junction contained 5 bases not matched to a gene. CDR3 length: 14 residues. The germline CDR1 and CDR2 sequences are MNHNS and SASEGT. The CDR3 coding sequence is TGTGCCAGCAGTGACCGTACAGGGGCCACTGAAGCTTTCTTT. Residues: CASSDRTGATEAFF.

V is TRBV18 and J is TRBJ1-1; 7 nucleotides agree with TRBD1. J gave up 0 bases and V 4 bases, and 8 bases lay outside the gene matches. The germline CDR1 and CDR2 sequences are KGHSH and LQKENI. The CDR3 totals 16 residues. As DNA, the CDR3 is TGTGCCAGCTCACTCAACCGGGACAGTATGAACACTGAAGCTTTCTTT. Amino acids: CASSLNRDSMNTEAFF.

The chain employs TRBV19 and TRBJ1-3, with 8 bases lining up with TRBD1. Germline CDR1 and CDR2: LNHDA and SQIVND (reference sequence). This CDR3 is built from 18 residues. V shed 0 bases and J 0 bases; nucleotides not matched to a gene: 7. CDR3 loop: CASSIDRGQSGSGNTIYF. In DNA form, the CDR3 reads TGTGCCAGTAGTATAGACAGGGGGCAGTCTGGCTCTGGAAACACCATATATTTT.

CDR3 loop: CASSPTGGKGKLFF. Here the CDR3 DNA reads TGTGCCAGCAGTCCCACAGGGGGTAAGGGAAAACTGTTTTTT. The chain recombines TRBV6-5 with TRBJ1-4; 8 nucleotides match TRBD1. Unmatched junction bases numbered 9, after V lost 5 bases and J lost 10 bases. The germline CDR1 and CDR2 sequences are MNHEY and SVGAGI. CDR3 length: 14 residues.

This clone was picked up one time. This chain joins TRBV2 and TRBJ2-1; no definite D call. Trimming stripped 6 bases from V and 0 bases from J, with 6 bases between. The CDR3 has 13 amino acids. CDR1 SNHLY and CDR2 FYNNEI come from the germline V gene. The CDR3 nucleotides are TGTGCCAGCAGGGCGTACTCCTACAATGAGCAGTTCTTC. It encodes CASRAYSYNEQFF.

About this clone: This same CDR3 is encoded by further DNA sequences in the sample. The gene calls are TRBV12-3 or TRBV12-4 and TRBJ2-7; D gene unclear. Trimming left V 6 bases short and J 4 bases short, with 7 bases between. The CDR3 has 11 amino acids. The CDR3 region has the DNA TGTGCCAGCAGCCCATCGTACGAGCAGTACTTC. Protein product: CASSPSYEQYF.

CDR3 nucleotides: TGTGCCAGCAGTAATTCCGGGTTCTACCGCTATGGCTACACCTTC. Protein sequence: CASSNSGFYRYGYTF. V and J are TRBV6-5 and TRBJ1-2, with D unresolved. Trimming pared 5 bases from V and 4 bases from J, leaving 17 bases between. CDR1 MNHEY and CDR2 SVGAGI come from the germline V gene. The CDR3 consists of 15 residues.

V is TRBV6-5 and J is TRBJ2-7, with unresolved D. CDR1 is MNHEY and CDR2 is SVGAGI in the germline V gene. V was trimmed by 0 bases and J by 1 base, leaving 7 bases between them. This CDR3 is 14 amino acids long. The DNA for the CDR3 is TGTGCCAGCAGTTACTCTGGCCATTCCTACGAGCAGTACTTC. This translates into CASSYSGHSYEQYF.

This rearrangement joins TRBV4-2 to TRBJ2-5, with 7 bases that match TRBD2. Germline CDR1 and CDR2: LGHNA and YNFKEQ. This CDR3 is built from 15 residues. Trimming cost V 1 base and J 1 base; bases outside gene matches: 3. CDR3 in amino acids: CASSQGLALQETQYF. CDR3 coding DNA: TGTGCCAGCAGCCAAGGACTAGCCCTCCAAGAGACCCAGTACTTC.

The chain links TRBV9 to TRBJ2-2; 15 bases fit TRBD2. J gave up 5 bases and V 4 bases, and 6 bases lay outside the gene matches. The CDR3 has 17 residues. Per germline, CDR1 SGDLS and CDR2 YYNGEE. CDR3 sequence (DNA): TGTGCCAGCAGCTTACGGACTAGCGGGAGGGAAACCGGGGAGCTGTTTTTT. Translated, it gives CASSLRTSGRETGELFF.

The rearrangement uses TRBV5-1 and TRBJ1-3; perhaps TRBD1 as D (6 bases). Germline V gene data show CDR1 as SGHRS and CDR2 as YFSETQ. There are 15 residues in the CDR3. Trimming left V 0 bases short and J 4 bases short, with 11 bases between. In DNA, the CDR3 is TGCGCCAGCAGCTTGGGGACAGCGTGGGGAAACACCATATATTTT. Translated: CASSLGTAWGNTIYF.

This clone showed up just a few times. The CDR3 DNA reads TGTGCCAGCAGCTCATCTCCTAGTGTTAGCCTCTCTTACAATGAGCAGTTCTTC. Translating gives CASSSSPSVSLSYNEQFF. This chain joins TRBV7-6 and TRBJ2-1; no reliable D call. The CDR3 consists of 18 residues. Germline V lookup: CDR1 SGHVS, CDR2 FNYEAQ. V lost 4 bases and J 4 bases, leaving 23 bases between the germline ends.

CDR3 loop: CASSSNLIAGGQTDTQYF. DNA for the CDR3: TGTGCCAGCAGCTCCAACCTTATAGCGGGAGGGCAAACAGATACGCAGTATTTT. V usage is TRBV7-3 and J usage is TRBJ2-3; 11 bases are shared with TRBD2. Germline V gives CDR1 SGHTA, CDR2 FQGTGA. CDR3 length equals 18 residues. V shed 4 bases, J shed 3 bases, and the junction held 12 bases outside the gene matches.

J is TRBJ2-3 and V is TRBV7-2; the D is unclear. There are 13 residues in the CDR3. From germline, CDR1 is SGHTA and CDR2 FQGNSA. V gave up 5 bases and J gave up 3 bases, with 9 bases separating them. The CDR3 coding sequence is TGTGCCAGCAGCGAAGAGGAAACAGATACGCAGTATTTT. This encodes CASSEEETDTQYF.

This rearrangement joins TRBV5-4 to TRBJ2-2, with 9 bases identical to TRBD2. The V segment lost 0 bases and the J segment 4 bases; nucleotides outside the gene matches: 1. This CDR3 has 15 residues. The V gene's germline CDR1 is SGHNT and CDR2 YYREEE (reference sequence). The CDR3, as DNA: TGTGCCAGCAGCTTGGAACTAGCGGGCACCGGGGAGCTGTTTTTT. As protein: CASSLELAGTGELFF.

The genes are TRBV9 and TRBJ1-3; TRBD1 agrees at 10 bases. The CDR3 covers 15 residues. V trimming: 3 bases; J trimming: 5 bases; junction bases outside the gene matches: 5. Germline CDR1 is SGDLS and CDR2 is YYNGEE. The CDR3 DNA is TGTGCCAGCAGCGCCTCGGGACAGGGGCGAAACACCATATATTTT. This codes for CASSASGQGRNTIYF.

The rearrangement uses TRBV18 and TRBJ2-7; TRBD1 is a possible D gene (6 bases). V was trimmed by 3 bases and J by 4 bases, leaving 7 bases between them. The germline V gene encodes CDR1 KGHSH and CDR2 LQKENI. The CDR3 extends over 12 amino acids. CDR3 DNA sequence: TGTGCCAGCTCACCGGGGGCATACGAGCAGTACTTC. This codes for CASSPGAYEQYF.

The V gene is TRBV7-9, the J gene TRBJ2-3, with D hard to call. The V end lost 8 bases, the J end lost 1 base, and 16 bases lay between the germline ends. The germline CDR1 and CDR2 sequences are SEHNR and FQNEAQ (reference sequence). The CDR3 loop spans 15 amino acids. As DNA, the CDR3 is TGTGCCAGCGACTCTCTGAACGGCGGCACAGATACGCAGTATTTT. Protein sequence: CASDSLNGGTDTQYF. Filled out from reference TRBV7-9 and TRBJ2-3, the complete variable domain reads DTGVSQNPRHKITKRGQNVTFRCDPISEHNRLYWYRQTLGQGPEFLTYFQNEAQLEKSRLLSDRFSAERPKGSFSTLEIQRTEQGDSAMYLCASDSLNGGTDTQYFGPGTRLTVL.

The chain has TRBV9 and TRBJ1-6; perhaps TRBD1 as D (5 bases). V lost 3 bases to trimming and J lost 12 bases, with 13 bases between them. From germline, CDR1 is SGDLS and CDR2 YYNGEE. The CDR3 is made up of 13 amino acids. This CDR3 reads CASSEGTDRPLHF. DNA for the CDR3: TGTGCCAGCAGCGAGGGGACCGACCGACCCCTCCACTTT.

The chain combines TRBV28 with TRBJ2-3; 7 bases map to TRBD1. Looked up from germline, CDR1 is MDHEN and CDR2 is SYDVKM. V lost 5 bases, J lost 3 bases, and 14 bases stayed unmatched. CDR3 length equals 17 residues. CDR3 protein: CASSLDRTGLGTDTQYF. The CDR3 coding sequence is TGTGCCAGCAGTCTCGATAGGACAGGTCTGGGGACAGATACGCAGTATTTT.

Comments on this clone: The junction differs from germline at one of its ends, possibly a read error. The rearrangement uses TRBV3-1 (or the pseudogene TRBV3-2) and TRBJ2-3; 7 bases map to TRBD2. Looked up from germline, CDR1 is LGHDT and CDR2 is YNNKEL (reference sequence). The CDR3 contains 13 residues. CDR3 nucleotide sequence: TGTGCCAGCAGCCAAGAGTCCGGCGGGGGACCCTTTTTT. This sequence encodes CASSQESGGGPFF.